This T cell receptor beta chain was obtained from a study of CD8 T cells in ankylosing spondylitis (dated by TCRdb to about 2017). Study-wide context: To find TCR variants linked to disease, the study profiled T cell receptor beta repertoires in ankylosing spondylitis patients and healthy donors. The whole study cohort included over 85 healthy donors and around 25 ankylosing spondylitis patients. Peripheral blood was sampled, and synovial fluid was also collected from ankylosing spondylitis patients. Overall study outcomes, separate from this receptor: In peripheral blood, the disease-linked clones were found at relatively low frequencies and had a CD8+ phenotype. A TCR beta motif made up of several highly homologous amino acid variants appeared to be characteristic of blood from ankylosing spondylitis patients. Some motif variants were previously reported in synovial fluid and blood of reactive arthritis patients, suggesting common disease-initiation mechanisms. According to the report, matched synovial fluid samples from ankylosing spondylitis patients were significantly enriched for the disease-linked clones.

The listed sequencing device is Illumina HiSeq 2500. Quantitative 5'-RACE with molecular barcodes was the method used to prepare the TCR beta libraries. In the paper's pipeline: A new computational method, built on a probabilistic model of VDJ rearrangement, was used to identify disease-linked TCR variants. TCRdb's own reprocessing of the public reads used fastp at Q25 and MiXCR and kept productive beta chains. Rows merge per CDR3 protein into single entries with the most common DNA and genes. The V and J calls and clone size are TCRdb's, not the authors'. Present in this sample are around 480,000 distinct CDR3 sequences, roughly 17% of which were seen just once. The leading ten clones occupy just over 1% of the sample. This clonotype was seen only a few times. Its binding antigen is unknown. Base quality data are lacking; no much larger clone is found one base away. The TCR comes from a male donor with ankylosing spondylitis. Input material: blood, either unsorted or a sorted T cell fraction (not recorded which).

For the CDR3, the sequence is CASSYAGKGYEQYF. The base sequence is TGTGCCAGCAGTTACGCGGGGAAAGGCTACGAGCAGTACTTC. In this chain, TRBV12-3 or TRBV12-4 is recombined with TRBJ2-7, and perhaps TRBD2 as D gene, on 6 matching bases. The trim is 4 bases for V and 3 bases for J, with a gap of 13 bases between the germline ends. There are 14 amino acids in the CDR3, from cysteine to phenylalanine inclusive. The CDR3 DNA has 42 bases and is translated from base 1.